This T cell receptor beta chain was identified during a study of cytomegalovirus exposure and HLA in healthy donors. Use of 60 Vbeta and 13 Jbeta primers characterized the PCR. Only in-frame clones appear in the TCRdb table, and some are missing; sequencing was by immunoSEQ multiplex PCR. Of about 55,000 clones in the sample, over 55% were seen once. Germline CDR1 reads MNHEY; CDR2 reads SVGAGI. CDR3 length: 16 amino acids. V was pared by 2 bases and J by 0 bases, with 11 bases between. In the case of this clone: Its target is not known.

Whole-study findings and limits: According to a later analysis, donors in an Asian-associated ancestry cluster reportedly had fewer N-insertions than the roughly 630-donor mean. The authors later found HLA-associated TCR beta chains more clonally expanded than equally common others.

The chain joins TRBV6-5 to TRBJ2-1; tentative D call: TRBD2 (7 bases). This clonotype was obtained from a man aged 35 to 55 in good health and CMV-seropositive. Sequences were obtained from PBMCs. The CDR3 region has the DNA TGTGCCAGCAGTTACGAGGGGGGGAGCTCCTACAATGAGCAGTTCTTC. Amino acids: CASSYEGGSSYNEQFF.